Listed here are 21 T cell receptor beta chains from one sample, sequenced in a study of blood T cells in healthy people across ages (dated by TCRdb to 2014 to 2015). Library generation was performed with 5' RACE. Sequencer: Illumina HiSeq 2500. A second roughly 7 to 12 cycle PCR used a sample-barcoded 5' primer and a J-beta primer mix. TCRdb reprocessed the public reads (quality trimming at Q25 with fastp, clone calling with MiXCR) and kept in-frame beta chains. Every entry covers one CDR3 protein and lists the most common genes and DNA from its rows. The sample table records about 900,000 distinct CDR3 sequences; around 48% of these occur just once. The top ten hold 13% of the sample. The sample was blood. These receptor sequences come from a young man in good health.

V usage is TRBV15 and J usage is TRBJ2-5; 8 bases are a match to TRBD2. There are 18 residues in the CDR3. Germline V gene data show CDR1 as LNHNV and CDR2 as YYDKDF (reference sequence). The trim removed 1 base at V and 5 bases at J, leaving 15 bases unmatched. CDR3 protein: CATSRVFPGGLKLETQYF. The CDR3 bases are TGTGCCACCAGCAGAGTTTTCCCGGGGGGGCTCAAGTTGGAGACCCAGTACTTC.

The CDR3 bases are TGTGCCAGCAGCCCGCGGACGGTAGAAAAACTGTTTTTT. Encoded protein: CASSPRTVEKLFF. The J gene is TRBJ1-4, the V gene TRBV7-9; no definite D call. Trimming cost V 5 bases and J 8 bases, with 12 bases left between them. Germline CDR1 and CDR2: SEHNR and FQNEAQ (reference sequence). CDR3 size: 13 residues.

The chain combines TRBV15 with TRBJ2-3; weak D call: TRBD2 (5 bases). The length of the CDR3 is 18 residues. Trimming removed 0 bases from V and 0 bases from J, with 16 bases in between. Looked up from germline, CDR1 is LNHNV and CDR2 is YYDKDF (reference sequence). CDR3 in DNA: TGTGCCACCAGCAGAGATGGAAGGCTAGCCGGTAGCACAGATACGCAGTATTTT. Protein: CATSRDGRLAGSTDTQYF.

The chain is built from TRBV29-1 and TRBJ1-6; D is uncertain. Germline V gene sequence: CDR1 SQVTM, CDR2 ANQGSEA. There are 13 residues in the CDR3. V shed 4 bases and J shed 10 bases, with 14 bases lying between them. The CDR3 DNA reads TGCAGCGTTGGAAGCGGGGTTCAATCACCCCTCCACTTT. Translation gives CSVGSGVQSPLHF. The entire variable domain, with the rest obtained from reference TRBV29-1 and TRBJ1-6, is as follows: SAVISQKPSRDICQRGTSLTIQCQVDSQVTMMFWYRQQPGQSLTLIATANQGSEATYESGFVIDKFPISRPNLTFSTLTVSNMSPEDSSIYLCSVGSGVQSPLHFGNGTRLTVT.

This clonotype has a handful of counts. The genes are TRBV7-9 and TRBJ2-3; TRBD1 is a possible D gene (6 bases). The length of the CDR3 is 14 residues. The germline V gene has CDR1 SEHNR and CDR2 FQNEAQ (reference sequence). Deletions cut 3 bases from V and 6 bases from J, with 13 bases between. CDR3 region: CASSLDSVYDTQYF. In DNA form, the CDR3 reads TGTGCCAGCAGCTTGGACAGCGTGTACGATACGCAGTATTTT.

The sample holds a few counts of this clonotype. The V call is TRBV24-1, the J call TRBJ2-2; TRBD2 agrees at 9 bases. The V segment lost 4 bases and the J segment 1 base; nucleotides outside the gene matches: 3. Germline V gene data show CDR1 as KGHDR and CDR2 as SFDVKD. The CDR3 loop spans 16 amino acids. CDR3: CATSDQAGGNTGELFF. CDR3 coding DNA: TGTGCCACCAGTGACCAAGCGGGGGGGAACACCGGGGAGCTGTTTTTT.

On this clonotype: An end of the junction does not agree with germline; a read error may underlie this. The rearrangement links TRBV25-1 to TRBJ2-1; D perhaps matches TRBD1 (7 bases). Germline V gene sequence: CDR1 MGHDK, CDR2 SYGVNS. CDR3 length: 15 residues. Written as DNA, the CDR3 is TGTGCCTGCAGTGAGGGAGGACAGGACTACAATGAGCAGTTCTTC. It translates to CACSEGGQDYNEQFF.

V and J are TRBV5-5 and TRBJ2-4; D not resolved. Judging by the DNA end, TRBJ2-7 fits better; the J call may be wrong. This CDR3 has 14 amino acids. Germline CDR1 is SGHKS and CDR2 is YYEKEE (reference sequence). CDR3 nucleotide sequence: TGTGCCAGCAGCTTGAGAGTTCGGCAGGACGAGCAGTACTTC. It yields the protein CASSLRVRQDEQYF.

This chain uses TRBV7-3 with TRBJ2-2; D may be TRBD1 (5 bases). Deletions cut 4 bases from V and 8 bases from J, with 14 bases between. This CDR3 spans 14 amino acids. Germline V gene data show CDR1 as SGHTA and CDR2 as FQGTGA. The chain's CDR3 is CASSSGMDVGELFF. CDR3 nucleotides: TGTGCCAGCAGCTCAGGGATGGACGTGGGGGAGCTGTTTTTT.

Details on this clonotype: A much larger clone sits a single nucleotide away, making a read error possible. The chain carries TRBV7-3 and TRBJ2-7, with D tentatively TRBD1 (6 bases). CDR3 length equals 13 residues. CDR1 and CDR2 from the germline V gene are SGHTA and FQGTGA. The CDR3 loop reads CACSTGSSYEQYF. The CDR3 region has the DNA TGTGCCTGCAGCACAGGGTCATCCTACGAGCAGTACTTC.

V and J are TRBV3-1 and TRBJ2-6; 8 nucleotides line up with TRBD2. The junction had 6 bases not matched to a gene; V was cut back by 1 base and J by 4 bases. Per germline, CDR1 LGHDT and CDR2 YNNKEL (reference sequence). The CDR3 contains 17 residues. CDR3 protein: CASSQVTGGSGANVLTF. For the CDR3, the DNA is TGTGCCAGCAGCCAAGTAACGGGGGGGTCAGGGGCCAACGTCCTGACTTTC.

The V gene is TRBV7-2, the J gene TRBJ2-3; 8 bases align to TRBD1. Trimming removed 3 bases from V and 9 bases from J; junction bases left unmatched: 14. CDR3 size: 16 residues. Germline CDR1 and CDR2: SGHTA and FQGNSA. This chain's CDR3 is CASSLRTGLVSGTQYF. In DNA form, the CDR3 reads TGTGCCAGCAGCTTGAGGACAGGGTTGGTTTCGGGCACGCAGTATTTT.

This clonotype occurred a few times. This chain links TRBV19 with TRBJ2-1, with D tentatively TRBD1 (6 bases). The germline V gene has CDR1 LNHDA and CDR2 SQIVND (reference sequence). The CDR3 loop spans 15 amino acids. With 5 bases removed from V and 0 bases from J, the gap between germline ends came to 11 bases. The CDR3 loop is CASSRPGVSYNEQFF. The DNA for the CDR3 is TGTGCCAGTAGTCGCCCAGGGGTCTCCTACAATGAGCAGTTCTTC.

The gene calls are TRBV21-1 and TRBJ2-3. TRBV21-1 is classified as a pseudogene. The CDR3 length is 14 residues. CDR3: CASSKARGADTQYF. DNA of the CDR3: TGTGCCAGCAGCAAAGCGCGGGGCGCAGATACGCAGTATTTT.

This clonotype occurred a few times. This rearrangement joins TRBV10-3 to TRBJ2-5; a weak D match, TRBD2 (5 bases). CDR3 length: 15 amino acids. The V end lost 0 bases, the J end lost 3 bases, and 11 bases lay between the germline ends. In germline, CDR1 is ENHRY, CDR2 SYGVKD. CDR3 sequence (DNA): TGTGCCATCAGTGAGTCGGCAGGAGGTAAAGAGACCCAGTACTTC. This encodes CAISESAGGKETQYF.

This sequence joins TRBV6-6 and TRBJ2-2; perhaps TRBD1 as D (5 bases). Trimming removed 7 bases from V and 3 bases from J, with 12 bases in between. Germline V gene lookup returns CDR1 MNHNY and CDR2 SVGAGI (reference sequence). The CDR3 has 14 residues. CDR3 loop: CASNDAGYTGELFF. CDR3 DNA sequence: TGTGCCAGCAACGATGCAGGGTACACCGGGGAGCTGTTTTTT.

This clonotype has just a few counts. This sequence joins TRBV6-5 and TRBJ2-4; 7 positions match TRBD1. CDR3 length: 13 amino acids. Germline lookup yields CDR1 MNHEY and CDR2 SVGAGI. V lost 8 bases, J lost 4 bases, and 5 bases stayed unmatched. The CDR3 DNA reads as TGTGCCAGCGCACCGGGACAGAAAAACATTCAGTACTTC. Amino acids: CASAPGQKNIQYF.

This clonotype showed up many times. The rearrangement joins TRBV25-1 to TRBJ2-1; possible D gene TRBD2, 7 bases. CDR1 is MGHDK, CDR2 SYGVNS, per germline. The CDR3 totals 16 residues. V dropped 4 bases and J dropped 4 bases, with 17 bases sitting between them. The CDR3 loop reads CASSGGGRRIYNEQFF. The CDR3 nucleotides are TGTGCCAGCAGTGGGGGGGGCCGTAGGATTTACAATGAGCAGTTCTTC. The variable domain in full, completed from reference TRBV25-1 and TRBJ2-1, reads EADIYQTPRYLVIGTGKKITLECSQTMGHDKMYWYQQDPGMELHLIHYSYGVNSTEKGDLSSESTVSRIRTEHFPLTLESARPSHTSQYLCASSGGGRRIYNEQFFGPGTRLTVL.

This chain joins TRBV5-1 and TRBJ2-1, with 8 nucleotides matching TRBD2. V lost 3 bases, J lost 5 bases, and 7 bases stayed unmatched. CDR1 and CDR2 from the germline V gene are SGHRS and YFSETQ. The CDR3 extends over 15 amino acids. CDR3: CASSYLAGRNNEQFF. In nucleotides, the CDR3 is TGCGCCAGCAGCTACTTAGCGGGGCGGAACAATGAGCAGTTCTTC.

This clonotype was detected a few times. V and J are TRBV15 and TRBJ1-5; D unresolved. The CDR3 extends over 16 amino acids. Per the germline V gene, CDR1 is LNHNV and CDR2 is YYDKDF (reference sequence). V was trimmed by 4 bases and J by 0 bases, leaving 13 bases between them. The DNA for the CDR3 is TGTGCCACCAGCATAGCCCCGAGGAATAGCAATCAGCCCCAGCATTTT. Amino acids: CATSIAPRNSNQPQHF.

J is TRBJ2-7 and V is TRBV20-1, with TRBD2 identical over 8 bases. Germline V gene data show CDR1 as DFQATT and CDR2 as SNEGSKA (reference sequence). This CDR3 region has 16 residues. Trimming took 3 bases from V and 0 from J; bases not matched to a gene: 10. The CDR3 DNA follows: TGCAGTGCTAGGGAAGGCCAGCGGGGGTTCTCCTACGAGCAGTACTTC. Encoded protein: CSAREGQRGFSYEQYF.